These 14 T cell receptor beta chains share one sample of origin, sequenced in a study of T-cell reconstitution after alpha-beta-depleted transplantation in children. Researchers prepared the TCRbeta library using unique molecular identifiers, the study reports. A single record per CDR3 protein comes from TCRdb applying MiXCR to the PCR reads. The sample yields hundreds of thousands of distinct CDR3 sequences, about an eighth seen once. The sample consisted of PBMCs, taken before TCRalphabeta/CD19-depleted stem cell transplant. These receptor sequences come from a girl aged 2-10 years with congenital amegakaryocytic thrombocytopenia, due to receive a stem cell transplant.

In its sample, this clonotype was seen many times. This chain connects TRBV28 to TRBJ1-1; D gene ambiguous. Trimming removed 3 bases at V and 0 bases at J, with 11 bases between. The CDR3 extends over 15 amino acids. Germline V gene data show CDR1 as MDHEN and CDR2 as SYDVKM. The CDR3 spells CASSFSTLLNTEAFF. In DNA form, the CDR3 reads TGTGCCAGCAGTTTTTCTACTTTGCTGAACACTGAAGCTTTCTTT.

This clonotype was seen just once. The rearrangement joins TRBV3-1 to TRBJ2-7; the D gene is possibly TRBD1 (5 bases). With 1 base removed from V and 0 bases from J, the gap between germline ends came to 19 bases. This CDR3 comprises 18 residues. The germline gives CDR1 LGHDT, CDR2 YNNKEL (reference sequence). Here the CDR3 reads CASSQVVASGKFSYEQYF. The CDR3 coding sequence is TGTGCCAGCAGCCAAGTGGTCGCCTCAGGGAAGTTCTCCTACGAGCAGTACTTC.

This clonotype was counted at least ten times. The chain combines TRBV5-1 with TRBJ1-1; TRBD1 might be the D (5 bases). Germline CDR1 reads SGHRS; CDR2 reads YFSETQ. The CDR3 is 14 amino acids. Trimming took off 5 bases at V and 1 base at J, with 12 bases between the two ends. CDR3 DNA sequence: TGCGCCAGCAGATGGGGGGAAGCGAACACTGAAGCTTTCTTT. Its protein is CASRWGEANTEAFF. The whole variable domain, remainder taken from reference TRBV5-1 and TRBJ1-1, is KAGVTQTPRYLIKTRGQQVTLSCSPISGHRSVSWYQQTPGQGLQFLFEYFSETQRNKGNFPGRFSGRQFSNSRSEMNVSTLELGDSALYLCASRWGEANTEAFFGQGTRLTVV.

Comments on this clonotype: One end of the junction does not line up with germline, which may come from a read error. The chain combines TRBV5-5 with TRBJ2-1; the D gene is possibly TRBD2 (6 bases). This CDR3 is built from 16 residues. Germline V lookup: CDR1 SGHKS, CDR2 YYEKEE (reference sequence). CDR3 sequence: CASTLIAAELGNEQFF. The CDR3 DNA reads TGTGCCAGCACCTTGATAGCGGCCGAGCTGGGCAATGAGCAGTTCTTC.

This clonotype was recorded many times. The chain joins TRBV7-6 to TRBJ2-1; no definite D call. There are 13 residues in the CDR3. V gave up 5 bases and J gave up 9 bases, with 14 bases separating them. Germline V CDR1 and CDR2: SGHVS, FNYEAQ. CDR3 in DNA: TGTGCCAGCAGCCCGCTTAGTGCTGGTGAGCAGTTCTTC. This codes for CASSPLSAGEQFF.

Details on this clonotype: The junction departs from germline at one end; a sequencing error may be responsible. This chain joins TRBV3-1 and TRBJ1-2; D not certain. The germline V gene has CDR1 LGHDT and CDR2 YNNKEL (reference sequence). The CDR3 contains 17 residues. This chain's CDR3 is CASSQESGPHSDYGYPF. CDR3 sequence (DNA): TGTGCCAGCAGCCAAGAATCGGGCCCTCACTCCGACTATGGCTACCCCTTC.

The rearrangement links TRBV28 to TRBJ2-3; no reliable D call. V lost 3 bases to trimming and J lost 4 bases, with 14 bases between them. The CDR3 extends over 15 amino acids. Germline CDR1 is MDHEN and CDR2 is SYDVKM. This CDR3 reads CASSFGPLLPDTQYF. CDR3 DNA sequence: TGTGCCAGCAGTTTCGGGCCCCTTCTTCCAGATACGCAGTATTTT.

J is TRBJ2-3 and V is TRBV10-3, with 13 bases fitting TRBD2. The CDR3 consists of 16 residues. Germline CDR1 is ENHRY and CDR2 is SYGVKD. J was trimmed by 3 bases and V by 6 bases; bases with no gene match: 6. CDR3 DNA: TGTGCCATCAGCGTACCGGGACTAGCGGGAACAGATACGCAGTATTTT. Translated, it gives CAISVPGLAGTDTQYF.

This rearrangement joins TRBV5-6 to TRBJ2-1, with 15 bases matching TRBD2. Looked up from germline, CDR1 is SGHDT and CDR2 is YYEEEE. CDR3 length: 17 amino acids. V lost 3 bases, J lost 4 bases, and 5 bases stayed unmatched. CDR3 amino acids: CASSWTSGRASYNEQFF. DNA for the CDR3: TGTGCCAGCAGCTGGACTAGCGGGAGGGCCTCGTACAATGAGCAGTTCTTC.

This clonotype was counted many times. The V call is TRBV30, the J call TRBJ2-7; TRBD2 agrees at 8 bases. V lost 3 bases to trimming and J lost 5 bases; unmatched junction nucleotides: 6. Germline V gene lookup returns CDR1 GTSNPN and CDR2 SVGIG (reference sequence). The CDR3 is 13 amino acids. The CDR3 DNA reads TGTGCCTGGAGCCAGGGGACTAGGGACGAGCAGTACTTC. Amino acids: CAWSQGTRDEQYF.

This clonotype was picked up many times. The chain is built from TRBV5-1 and TRBJ1-3; D is uncertain. Germline loops: CDR1 SGHRS, CDR2 YFSETQ. The CDR3 is made up of 15 amino acids. The V end was cut by 0 bases, the J end by 0 bases, with 7 bases between. The CDR3 here is CASSLGRSSGNTIYF. The CDR3 DNA sequence: TGCGCCAGCAGCTTGGGCAGGTCCTCTGGAAACACCATATATTTT.

The chain carries TRBV7-3 and TRBJ2-2; D possibly corresponds to TRBD2 (6 bases). The CDR3 consists of 15 residues. V was clipped by 5 bases and J by 5 bases, with 15 bases between them. CDR1 is SGHTA, CDR2 FQGTGA, per germline. CDR3: CASSTDYQTTGELFF. The DNA of the CDR3 is TGTGCCAGCAGCACGGACTATCAGACGACCGGGGAGCTGTTTTTT.

This clonotype was observed at least ten times. The chain combines TRBV29-1 with TRBJ2-7, with 8 bases that match TRBD1. This CDR3 is built from 13 residues. The trim removed 7 bases at V and 0 bases at J, leaving 5 bases unmatched. Per germline, CDR1 SQVTM and CDR2 ANQGSEA. CDR3 sequence: CSGRTGSSYEQYF. CDR3 DNA sequence: TGCAGCGGCCGGACAGGGAGCTCCTACGAGCAGTACTTC.

The sample holds many counts of this clonotype. The rearrangement links TRBV9 to TRBJ2-7; 9 positions agree with TRBD2. The CDR3 is 15 residues long. V shed 0 bases, J shed 6 bases, and the junction held 7 bases outside the gene matches. Germline V lookup: CDR1 SGDLS, CDR2 YYNGEE. The CDR3 sequence: CASSVGQREDGEQYF. The CDR3 DNA follows: TGTGCCAGCAGCGTAGGTCAGCGGGAGGATGGCGAGCAGTACTTC.